This TCR beta chain stems from a study of blood T cell repertoires in COVID-19. As for the study in general: The origin of the acute and convalescent COVID-19 samples was the United States, Italy and Spain. Sample material is recorded as cDNA or gDNA derived from T cells, B-cell-depleted T cells, or PBMCs.

Original data processing: Scientists estimated how many nucleated cells there were by amplifying reference gene primers. Using immunoSEQ multiplex PCR, the repertoire was profiled, and TCRdb retains in-frame clones only, with some absent. V and J calls and clone size are given by that table; D and trimming were obtained from the DNA. The sample has under 200,000 clones; 85% to 90% are singletons. The CDR3 is 12 residues long. Germline assignment: CDR1 LNHDA and CDR2 SQIVND (reference sequence). The sample comprised peripheral blood. The rearrangement links TRBV19 to TRBJ2-2; D is possibly TRBD2 (5 bases). The clonotype originates from an elderly woman in a cohort sampled during active or convalescent COVID-19. CDR3 residues: CRFRGNTGELFF. CDR3 in DNA: TGTCGGTTTCGGGGGAACACCGGGGAGCTGTTTTTT.